These 4 T cell receptor beta chains came from one sample sequenced in a study of T cell responses to AZD1222 COVID-19 vaccine. Libraries were prepared by immunoSEQ multiplex PCR; TCRdb keeps only in-frame clonotypes and omits some of them. The sample contains tens of thousands of clones, less than 90% of which appear only once. Source: peripheral blood, taken on day 0 of AZD1222 vaccination. These receptors were obtained from an adult in good health.

A single count supports this clone. The rearrangement links TRBV7-2 to TRBJ1-6, with a tentative D call TRBD1 (5 bases). Germline CDR1 reads SGHTA; CDR2 reads FQGNSA. The CDR3 has 15 residues. V dropped 4 bases and J dropped 8 bases, with 15 bases sitting between them. This CDR3 reads CASSSQSPRDSPLHF. The DNA of the CDR3 is TGTGCCAGCAGCTCTCAGTCCCCCAGGGATTCACCCCTCCACTTT. The full variable domain, rest sourced from reference TRBV7-2 and TRBJ1-6, is GAGVSQSPSNKVTEKGKDVELRCDPISGHTALYWYRQSLGQGLEFLIYFQGNSAPDKSGLPSDRFSAERTGGSVSTLTIQRTQQEDSAVYLCASSSQSPRDSPLHFGNGTRLTVT.

The CDR3 protein is CASSQDIRVSNYGYTF. DNA of the CDR3: TGTGCCAGCAGCCAAGATATCAGGGTTTCTAACTATGGCTACACCTTC. V is TRBV3-1 (or the pseudogene TRBV3-2) and J is TRBJ1-2; the D gene is possibly TRBD1 (5 bases). The CDR3 runs 16 residues. The V gene's germline CDR1 is LGHDT and CDR2 YNNKEL (reference sequence). Trimming removed 0 bases from V and 0 bases from J, with 11 bases in between.

The chain joins TRBV5-4 to TRBJ2-7; TRBD1 agrees at 7 bases. V shed 4 bases and J 5 bases; nucleotides not matched to a gene: 15. The germline gives CDR1 SGHNT, CDR2 YYREEE (reference sequence). The CDR3 has 16 residues. CDR3 sequence (DNA): TGTGCCAGCAGCGGAGCAAGGACAGGCCTTTCCCACGAGCAGTACTTC. Translation gives CASSGARTGLSHEQYF.

The rearrangement links TRBV5-4 to TRBJ1-2; no clear D gene. This CDR3 has 13 amino acids. V was shortened by 1 base and J by 4 bases, with 8 bases between the two germline ends. Germline CDR1 is SGHNT and CDR2 is YYREEE (reference sequence). The CDR3 coding sequence is TGTGCCAGCAGCTTGCCCGTGGGCTATGGCTACACCTTC. It encodes CASSLPVGYGYTF.